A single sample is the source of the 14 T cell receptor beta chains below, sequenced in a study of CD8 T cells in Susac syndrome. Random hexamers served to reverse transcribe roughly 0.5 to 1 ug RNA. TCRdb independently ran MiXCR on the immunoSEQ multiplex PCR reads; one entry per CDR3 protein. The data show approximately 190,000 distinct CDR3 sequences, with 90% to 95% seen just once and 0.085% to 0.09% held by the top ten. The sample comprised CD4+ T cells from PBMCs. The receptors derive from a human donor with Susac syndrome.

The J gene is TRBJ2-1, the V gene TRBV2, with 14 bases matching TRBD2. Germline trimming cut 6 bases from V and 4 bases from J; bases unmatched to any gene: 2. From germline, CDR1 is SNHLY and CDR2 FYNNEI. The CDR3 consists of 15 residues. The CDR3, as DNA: TGTGCCAGCAGGGGGACTAGCGGGGGATACAATGAGCAGTTCTTC. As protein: CASRGTSGGYNEQFF.

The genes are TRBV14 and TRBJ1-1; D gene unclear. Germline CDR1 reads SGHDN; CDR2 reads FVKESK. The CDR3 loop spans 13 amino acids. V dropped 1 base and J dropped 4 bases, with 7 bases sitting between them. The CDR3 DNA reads TGTGCCAGCAGCCAAGGGCAGCCCACTGAAGCTTTCTTT. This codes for CASSQGQPTEAFF.

CDR3 sequence (DNA): TGCAGTGCTAGAGATCAAACGAGGGACAGTTCGAACACCGGGGAGCTGTTTTTT. Its protein product is CSARDQTRDSSNTGELFF. V is TRBV20-1 and J is TRBJ2-2; 7 bases are a match to TRBD1. There are 18 residues in the CDR3. The germline V gene has CDR1 DFQATT and CDR2 SNEGSKA (reference sequence). Trimming took 0 bases from V and 0 from J; bases not matched to a gene: 10.

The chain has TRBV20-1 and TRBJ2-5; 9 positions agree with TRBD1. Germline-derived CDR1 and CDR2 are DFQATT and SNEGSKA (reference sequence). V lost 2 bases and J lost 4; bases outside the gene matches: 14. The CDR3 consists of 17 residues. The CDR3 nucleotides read TGCAGTGCTAGACTGGGACAGGGAAGAGTTTTAAGAGAGACCCAGTACTTC. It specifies CSARLGQGRVLRETQYF.

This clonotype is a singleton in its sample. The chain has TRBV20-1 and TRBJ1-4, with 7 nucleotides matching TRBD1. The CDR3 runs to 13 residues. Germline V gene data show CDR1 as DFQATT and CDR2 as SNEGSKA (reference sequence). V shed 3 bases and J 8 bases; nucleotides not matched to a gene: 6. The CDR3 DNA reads TGCAGTGCTAGTCTCCCAGGGGGGGAAAAACTGTTTTTT. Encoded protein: CSASLPGGEKLFF.

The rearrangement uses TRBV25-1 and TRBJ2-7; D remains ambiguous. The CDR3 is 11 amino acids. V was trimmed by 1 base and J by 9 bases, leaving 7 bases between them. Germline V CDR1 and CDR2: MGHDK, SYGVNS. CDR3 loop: CASSELTRQYF. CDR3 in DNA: TGTGCCAGCAGTGAATTAACGAGGCAGTACTTC.

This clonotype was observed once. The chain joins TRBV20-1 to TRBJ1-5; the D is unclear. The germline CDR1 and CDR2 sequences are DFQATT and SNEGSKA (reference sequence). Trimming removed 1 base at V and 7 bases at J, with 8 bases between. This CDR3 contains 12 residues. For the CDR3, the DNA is TGCAGTGCTAGAGTCGGGGAGCAGCCCCAGCATTTT. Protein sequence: CSARVGEQPQHF.

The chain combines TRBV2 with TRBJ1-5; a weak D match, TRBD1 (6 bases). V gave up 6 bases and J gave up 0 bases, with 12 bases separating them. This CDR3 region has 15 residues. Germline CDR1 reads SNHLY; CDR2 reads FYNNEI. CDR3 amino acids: CASRRTDSSNQPQHF. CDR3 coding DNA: TGTGCCAGCAGACGGACGGACAGTAGCAATCAGCCCCAGCATTTT.

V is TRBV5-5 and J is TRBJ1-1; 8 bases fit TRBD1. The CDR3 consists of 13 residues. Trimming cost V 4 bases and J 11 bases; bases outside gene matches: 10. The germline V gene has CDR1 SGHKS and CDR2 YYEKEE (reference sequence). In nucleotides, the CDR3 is TGTGCCAGCAGCGTGGACAGGGCGAGTCTGGCTTTCTTT. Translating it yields CASSVDRASLAFF.

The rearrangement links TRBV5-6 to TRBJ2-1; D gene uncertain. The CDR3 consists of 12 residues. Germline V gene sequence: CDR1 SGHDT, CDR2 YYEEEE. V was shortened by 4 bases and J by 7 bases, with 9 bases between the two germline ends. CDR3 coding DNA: TGTGCCAGCAGCCCGGGCCTTAATGAGCAGTTCTTC. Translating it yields CASSPGLNEQFF. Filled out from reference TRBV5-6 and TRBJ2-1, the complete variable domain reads DAGVTQSPTHLIKTRGQQVTLRCSPKSGHDTVSWYQQALGQGPQFIFQYYEEEERQRGNFPDRFSGHQFPNYSSELNVNALLLGDSALYLCASSPGLNEQFFGPGTRLTVL.

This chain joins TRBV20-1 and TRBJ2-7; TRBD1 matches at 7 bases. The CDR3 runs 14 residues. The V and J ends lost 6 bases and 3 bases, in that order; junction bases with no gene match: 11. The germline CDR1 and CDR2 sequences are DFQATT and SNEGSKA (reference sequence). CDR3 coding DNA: TGCAGTGCGAAGGACAGGAGAACGAACTACGAGCAGTACTTC. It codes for CSAKDRRTNYEQYF.

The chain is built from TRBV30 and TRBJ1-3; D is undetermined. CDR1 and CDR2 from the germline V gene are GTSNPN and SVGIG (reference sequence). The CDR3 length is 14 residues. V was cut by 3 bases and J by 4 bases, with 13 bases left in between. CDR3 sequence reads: CAWRPSWSGNTIYF. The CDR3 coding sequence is TGTGCCTGGAGACCCTCCTGGTCAGGAAACACCATATATTTT. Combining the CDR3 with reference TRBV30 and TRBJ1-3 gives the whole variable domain SQTIHQWPATLVQPVGSPLSLECTVEGTSNPNLYWYRQAAGRGLQLLFYSVGIGQISSEVPQNLSASRPQDRQFILSSKKLLLSDSGFYLCAWRPSWSGNTIYFGEGSWLTVV.

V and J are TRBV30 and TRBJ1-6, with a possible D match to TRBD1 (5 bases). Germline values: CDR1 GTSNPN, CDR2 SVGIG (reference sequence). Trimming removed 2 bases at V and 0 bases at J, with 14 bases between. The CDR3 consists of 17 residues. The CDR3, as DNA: TGTGCCTGGAGTAGGGCACAGGAGAGCTCCTATAATTCACCCCTCCACTTT. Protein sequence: CAWSRAQESSYNSPLHF.

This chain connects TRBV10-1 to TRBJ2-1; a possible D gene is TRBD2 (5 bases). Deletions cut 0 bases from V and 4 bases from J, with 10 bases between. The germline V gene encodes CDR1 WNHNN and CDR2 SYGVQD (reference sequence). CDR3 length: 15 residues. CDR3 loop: CASSESTNSYNEQFF. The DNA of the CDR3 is TGCGCCAGCAGTGAGTCGACTAACTCTTACAATGAGCAGTTCTTC.